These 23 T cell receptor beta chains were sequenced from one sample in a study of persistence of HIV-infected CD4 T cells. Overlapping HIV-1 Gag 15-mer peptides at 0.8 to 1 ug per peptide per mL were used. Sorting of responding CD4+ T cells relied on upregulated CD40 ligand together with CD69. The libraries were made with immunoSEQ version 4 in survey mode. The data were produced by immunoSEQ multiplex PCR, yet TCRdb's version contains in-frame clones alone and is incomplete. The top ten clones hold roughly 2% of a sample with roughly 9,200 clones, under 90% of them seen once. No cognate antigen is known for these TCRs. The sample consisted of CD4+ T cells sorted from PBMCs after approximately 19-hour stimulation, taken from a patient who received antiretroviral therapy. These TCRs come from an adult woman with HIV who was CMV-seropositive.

CDR3 in amino acids: CASSYSTSSYNEQFF. Written as DNA, the CDR3 is TGTGCCAGCAGTTACTCGACTAGCTCCTACAATGAGCAGTTCTTC. This chain connects TRBV6-6 to TRBJ2-1; a weak D match, TRBD2 (6 bases). This CDR3 is 15 amino acids long. Germline assignment: CDR1 MNHNY and CDR2 SVGAGI (reference sequence). V dropped 0 bases and J dropped 0 bases, with 6 bases sitting between them.

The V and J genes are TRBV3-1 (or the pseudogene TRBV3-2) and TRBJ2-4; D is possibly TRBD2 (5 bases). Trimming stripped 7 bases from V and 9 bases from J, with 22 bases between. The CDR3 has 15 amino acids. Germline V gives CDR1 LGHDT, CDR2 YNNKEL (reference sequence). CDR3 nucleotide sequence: TGTGCCAGCACCCATACCGGGGAATTGGGAACCATTCAGTACTTC. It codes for CASTHTGELGTIQYF.

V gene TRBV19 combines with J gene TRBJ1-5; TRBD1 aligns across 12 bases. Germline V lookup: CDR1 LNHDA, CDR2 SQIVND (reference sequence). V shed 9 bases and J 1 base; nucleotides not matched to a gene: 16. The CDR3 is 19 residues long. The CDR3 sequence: CASCPDGTGGYYSNQPQHF. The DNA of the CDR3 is TGTGCCAGCTGTCCCGATGGGACAGGGGGCTATTACAGCAATCAGCCCCAGCATTTT.

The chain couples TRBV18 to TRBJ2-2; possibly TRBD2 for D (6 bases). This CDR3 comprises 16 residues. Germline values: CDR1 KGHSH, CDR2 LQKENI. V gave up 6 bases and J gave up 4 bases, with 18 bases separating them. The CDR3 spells CASSPTIGGFTGELFF. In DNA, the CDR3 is TGTGCCAGCTCGCCAACAATCGGGGGTTTCACCGGGGAGCTGTTTTTT.

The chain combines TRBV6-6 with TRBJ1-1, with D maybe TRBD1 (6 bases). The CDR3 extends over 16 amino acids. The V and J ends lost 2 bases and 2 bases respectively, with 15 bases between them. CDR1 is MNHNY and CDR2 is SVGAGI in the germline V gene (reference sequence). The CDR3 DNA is TGTGCCAGCAGTTACGAAGGGGGTTATGCAAACACTGAAGCTTTCTTT. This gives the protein CASSYEGGYANTEAFF.

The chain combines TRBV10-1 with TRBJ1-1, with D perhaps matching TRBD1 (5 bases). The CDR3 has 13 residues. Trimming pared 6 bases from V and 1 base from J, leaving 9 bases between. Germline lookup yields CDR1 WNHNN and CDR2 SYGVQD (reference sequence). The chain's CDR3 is CASSHDRNTEAFF. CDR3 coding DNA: TGCGCCAGCAGCCATGACAGGAACACTGAAGCTTTCTTT.

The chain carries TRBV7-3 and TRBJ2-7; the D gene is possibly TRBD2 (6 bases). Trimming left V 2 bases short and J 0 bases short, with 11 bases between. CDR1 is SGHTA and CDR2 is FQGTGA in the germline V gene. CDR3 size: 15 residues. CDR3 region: CASSLALGSSYEQYF. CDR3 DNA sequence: TGTGCCAGCAGCTTAGCTCTCGGGAGCTCCTACGAGCAGTACTTC.

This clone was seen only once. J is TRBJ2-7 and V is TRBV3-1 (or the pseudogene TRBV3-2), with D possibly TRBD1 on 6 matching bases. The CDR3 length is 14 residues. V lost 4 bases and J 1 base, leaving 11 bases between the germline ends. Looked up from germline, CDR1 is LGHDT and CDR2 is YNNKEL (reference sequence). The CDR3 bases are TGTGCCAGCAGCCGCTCGACAGGTTCCTACGAGCAGTACTTC. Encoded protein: CASSRSTGSYEQYF.

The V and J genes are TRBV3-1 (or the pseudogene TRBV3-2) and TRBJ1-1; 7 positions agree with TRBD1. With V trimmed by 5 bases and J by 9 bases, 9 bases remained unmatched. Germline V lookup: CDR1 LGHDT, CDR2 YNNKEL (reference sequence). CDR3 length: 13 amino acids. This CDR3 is CASSTIGGQQAFF. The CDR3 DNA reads TGTGCCAGCAGCACTATCGGGGGACAGCAAGCTTTCTTT.

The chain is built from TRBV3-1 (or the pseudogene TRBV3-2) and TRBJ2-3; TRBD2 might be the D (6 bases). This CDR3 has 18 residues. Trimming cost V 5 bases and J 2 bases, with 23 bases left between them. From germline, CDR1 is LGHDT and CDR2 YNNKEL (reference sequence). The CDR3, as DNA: TGTGCCAGCAGCTCCCCCCCCGGTGGTAGCGGATACACAGATACGCAGTATTTT. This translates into CASSSPPGGSGYTDTQYF.

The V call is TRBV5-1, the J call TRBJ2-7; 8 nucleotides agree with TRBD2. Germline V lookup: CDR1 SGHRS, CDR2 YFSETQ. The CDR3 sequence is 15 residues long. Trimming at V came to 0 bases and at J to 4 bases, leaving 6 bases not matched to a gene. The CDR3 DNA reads TGCGCCAGCAGCTTGGGGGTAGCGGGACCATACGAGCAGTACTTC. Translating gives CASSLGVAGPYEQYF. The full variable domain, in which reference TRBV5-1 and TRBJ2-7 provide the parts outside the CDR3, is KAGVTQTPRYLIKTRGQQVTLSCSPISGHRSVSWYQQTPGQGLQFLFEYFSETQRNKGNFPGRFSGRQFSNSRSEMNVSTLELGDSALYLCASSLGVAGPYEQYFGPGTRLTVT.

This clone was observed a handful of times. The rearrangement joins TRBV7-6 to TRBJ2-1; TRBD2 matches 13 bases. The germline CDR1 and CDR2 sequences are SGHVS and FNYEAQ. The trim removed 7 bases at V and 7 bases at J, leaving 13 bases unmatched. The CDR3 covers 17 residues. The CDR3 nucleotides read TGTGCCAGCACTACCTACGGGGGGACTAGCGGGAAAAATGAGCAGTTCTTC. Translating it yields CASTTYGGTSGKNEQFF.

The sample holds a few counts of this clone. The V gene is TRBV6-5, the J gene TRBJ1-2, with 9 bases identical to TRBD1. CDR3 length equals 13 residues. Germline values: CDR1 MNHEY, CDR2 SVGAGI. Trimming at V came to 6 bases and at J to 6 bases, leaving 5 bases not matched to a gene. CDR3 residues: CASSRDRVNGYTF. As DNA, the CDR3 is TGTGCCAGCAGCCGGGACAGGGTAAATGGCTACACCTTC.

CDR3 coding DNA: TGTGCCAGCAATAAAGGGCAGACCTACAATGAGCAGTTCTTC. It specifies CASNKGQTYNEQFF. This sequence joins TRBV28 and TRBJ2-1; D ambiguous. Deletions cut 7 bases from V and 2 bases from J, with 12 bases between. Germline CDR1 MDHEN, CDR2 SYDVKM. The CDR3 is 14 residues long.

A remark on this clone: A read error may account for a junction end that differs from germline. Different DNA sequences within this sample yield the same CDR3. CDR3 nucleotide sequence: TGTGCCAGCAGCCAGCGACAGGGCCTCTATGGCTACACTTTC. This encodes CASSQRQGLYGYTF. The genes are TRBV3-1 (or the pseudogene TRBV3-2) and TRBJ1-2; 7 bases map to TRBD1. The CDR3 covers 14 residues. Germline V gene lookup returns CDR1 LGHDT and CDR2 YNNKEL (reference sequence).

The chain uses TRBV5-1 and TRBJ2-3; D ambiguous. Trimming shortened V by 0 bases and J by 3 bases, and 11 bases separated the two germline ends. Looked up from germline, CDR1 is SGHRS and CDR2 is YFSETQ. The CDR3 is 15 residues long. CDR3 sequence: CASSLETSGTDTQYF. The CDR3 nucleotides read TGCGCCAGCAGCTTGGAAACTTCTGGGACAGATACGCAGTATTTT.

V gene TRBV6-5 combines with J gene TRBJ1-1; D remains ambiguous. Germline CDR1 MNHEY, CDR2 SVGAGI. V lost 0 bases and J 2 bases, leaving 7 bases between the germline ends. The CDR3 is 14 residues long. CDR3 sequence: CASSYSATNTEAFF. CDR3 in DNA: TGTGCCAGCAGTTACTCAGCCACCAACACTGAAGCTTTCTTT.

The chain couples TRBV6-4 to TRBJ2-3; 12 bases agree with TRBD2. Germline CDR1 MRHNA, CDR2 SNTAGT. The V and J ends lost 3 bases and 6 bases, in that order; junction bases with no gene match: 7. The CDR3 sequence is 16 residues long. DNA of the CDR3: TGTGCCAGCAGTGAATTTACTAGCGGGGGGCAGGATACGCAGTATTTT. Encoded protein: CASSEFTSGGQDTQYF.

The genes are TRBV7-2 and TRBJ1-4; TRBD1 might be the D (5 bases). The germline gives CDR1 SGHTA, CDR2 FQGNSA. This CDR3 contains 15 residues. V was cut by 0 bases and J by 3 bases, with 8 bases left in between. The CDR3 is CASSLAGAPNEKLFF. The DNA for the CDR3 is TGTGCCAGCAGCTTAGCCGGGGCGCCTAATGAAAAACTGTTTTTT.

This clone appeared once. Here the CDR3 DNA reads TGTGCCAGCAGTTTATGGGGAAACGCTAACTATGGCTACACCTTC. This encodes CASSLWGNANYGYTF. The rearrangement joins TRBV27 to TRBJ1-2; D ambiguous. The length of the CDR3 is 15 residues. The V and J ends lost 1 base and 0 bases respectively, with 9 bases between them. The V gene's germline CDR1 is MNHEY and CDR2 SMNVEV (reference sequence).

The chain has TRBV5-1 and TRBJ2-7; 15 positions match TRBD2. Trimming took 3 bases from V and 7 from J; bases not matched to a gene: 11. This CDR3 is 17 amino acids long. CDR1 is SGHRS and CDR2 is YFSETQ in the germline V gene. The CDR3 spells CASSSTRTSGRAGEQYF. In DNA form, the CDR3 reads TGCGCCAGCAGCTCTACTCGGACTAGCGGGAGGGCAGGGGAGCAGTACTTC.

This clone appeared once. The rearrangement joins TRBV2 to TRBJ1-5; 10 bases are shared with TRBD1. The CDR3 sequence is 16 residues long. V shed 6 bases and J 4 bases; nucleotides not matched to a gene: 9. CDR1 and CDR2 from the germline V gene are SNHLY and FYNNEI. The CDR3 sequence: CASSVRQGANNQPQHF. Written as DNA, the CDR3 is TGTGCCAGCAGCGTACGACAGGGGGCCAATAATCAGCCCCAGCATTTT.

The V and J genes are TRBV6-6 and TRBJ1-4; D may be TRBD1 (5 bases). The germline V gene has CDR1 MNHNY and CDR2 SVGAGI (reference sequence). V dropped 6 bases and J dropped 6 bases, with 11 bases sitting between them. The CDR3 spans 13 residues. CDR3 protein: CASRKRGDEKLFF. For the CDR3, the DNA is TGTGCCAGCAGAAAAAGGGGTGATGAAAAACTGTTTTTT.